These 23 T cell receptor beta chains were sequenced from one sample in a study of CD8 T cells in ankylosing spondylitis. Whole-study findings and limits: Characteristic of ankylosing spondylitis blood, it appeared, was a TCR beta motif comprising several highly homologous variants.

TCRdb re-called the 5' RACE reads through MiXCR, storing one row per CDR3 protein. The sample includes roughly 670,000 distinct CDR3 sequences, 19% of them seen just once. These receptors are not linked to any known antigen. The sample consisted of blood, either unsorted or a sorted T cell fraction (not recorded which). The receptors derive from a male donor with ankylosing spondylitis.

The chain joins TRBV3-1 to TRBJ1-3, with D unclear. V was shortened by 0 bases and J by 3 bases, with 12 bases between the two germline ends. The germline V gene encodes CDR1 LGHDT and CDR2 YNNKEL (reference sequence). This CDR3 region has 16 residues. The CDR3 DNA reads TGTGCCAGCAGCCAAGACCTACGCGGGTATGGAAACACCATATATTTT. This codes for CASSQDLRGYGNTIYF.

This chain connects TRBV9 to TRBJ2-1; 12 bases align to TRBD2. CDR1 is SGDLS, CDR2 YYNGEE, per germline. This CDR3 spans 15 amino acids. The V gene end was trimmed by 2 bases and the J gene end by 9 bases; junction bases not matched to a gene: 6. DNA for the CDR3: TGTGCCAGCAGCGTCCGGACTAGCGGGGTGGGTGAGCAGTTCTTC. It codes for CASSVRTSGVGEQFF. The full variable domain, completed using reference TRBV9 and TRBJ2-1, is DSGVTQTPKHLITATGQRVTLRCSPRSGDLSVYWYQQSLDQGLQFLIQYYNGEERAKGNILERFSAQQFPDLHSELNLSSLELGDSALYFCASSVRTSGVGEQFFGPGTRLTVL.

Only a few counts were recorded for this clonotype. The chain carries TRBV7-9 and TRBJ2-5; 7 positions match TRBD1. Unmatched junction bases numbered 6, after V lost 2 bases and J lost 3 bases. CDR1 and CDR2 (germline): SEHNR, FQNEAQ (reference sequence). The CDR3 spans 15 residues. DNA for the CDR3: TGTGCCAGCAGCTTAAAAGGGGGCACCGAAGAGACCCAGTACTTC. It is translated as CASSLKGGTEETQYF.

The chain combines TRBV5-1 with TRBJ2-5, with 11 positions matching TRBD2. The CDR3 sequence is 16 residues long. The germline CDR1 and CDR2 sequences are SGHRS and YFSETQ. J lost 5 bases, V lost 5 bases, and 11 bases had no gene match. Here the CDR3 reads CASRPPTSGDGETQYF. The CDR3 coding sequence is TGCGCCAGCAGGCCACCGACTAGCGGGGACGGGGAGACCCAGTACTTC.

In this sample, this clonotype turned up many times. The rearrangement links TRBV11-2 to TRBJ2-1; 8 positions match TRBD1. V was pared by 5 bases and J by 2 bases, with 5 bases of the junction left unmatched. The CDR3 is 15 amino acids. The V gene's germline CDR1 is SGHAT and CDR2 FQNNGV. This CDR3 is CASSNDRGTYNEQFF. The CDR3, as DNA: TGTGCCAGCAGCAACGACAGGGGAACCTACAATGAGCAGTTCTTC.

The V call is TRBV27, the J call TRBJ2-7, with no clear D. The germline gives CDR1 MNHEY, CDR2 SMNVEV (reference sequence). Trimming stripped 0 bases from V and 6 bases from J, with 9 bases between. This CDR3 spans 13 amino acids. CDR3 bases: TGTGCCAGCAGTTTATCTAACCTAGGCGAGCAGTACTTC. Amino acid sequence: CASSLSNLGEQYF.

This clonotype showed up many times. The chain carries TRBV4-1 and TRBJ1-1, with TRBD1 matching 11 bases. This CDR3 spans 14 amino acids. Per germline, CDR1 MGHRA and CDR2 YSYEKL. V dropped 3 bases and J dropped 7; count of bases not matched to a gene: 4. Here the CDR3 reads CASSQVDRGLEAFF. The CDR3 coding sequence is TGCGCCAGCAGCCAGGTGGACAGGGGGCTTGAAGCTTTCTTT.

V is TRBV4-1 and J is TRBJ2-1, with 8 bases lining up with TRBD1. The CDR3 consists of 15 residues. J gave up 8 bases and V 0 bases, and 6 bases lay outside the gene matches. Germline loops: CDR1 MGHRA, CDR2 YSYEKL. CDR3 amino acids: CASSQEAQGADEQFF. In DNA form, the CDR3 reads TGCGCCAGCAGCCAAGAGGCGCAGGGGGCGGATGAGCAGTTCTTC.

The gene calls are TRBV20-1 and TRBJ2-7; no reliable D call. Per the germline V gene, CDR1 is DFQATT and CDR2 is SNEGSKA (reference sequence). V was pared by 1 base and J by 3 bases, with 7 bases between. The CDR3 totals 12 residues. CDR3 DNA sequence: TGCAGTGCTAGAGTGGGAAACTACGAGCAGTACTTC. This sequence encodes CSARVGNYEQYF.

This clonotype was observed many times. The gene calls are TRBV5-1 and TRBJ1-3, with TRBD1 as a possible D gene (5 bases). This CDR3 comprises 16 residues. The V gene's germline CDR1 is SGHRS and CDR2 YFSETQ. V gave up 3 bases and J gave up 0 bases, with 13 bases separating them. This chain's CDR3 is CASSYDEGFSGNTIYF. The DNA for the CDR3 is TGCGCCAGCAGCTATGATGAGGGGTTCTCTGGAAACACCATATATTTT.

This clonotype has more than one count but fewer than ten. The chain joins TRBV24-1 to TRBJ2-3; 10 bases are shared with TRBD2. This CDR3 is 15 amino acids long. The V gene's germline CDR1 is KGHDR and CDR2 SFDVKD. The trim removed 4 bases at V and 5 bases at J, leaving 5 bases unmatched. The CDR3 spells CATSDRWTSGDTQYF. In DNA, the CDR3 is TGTGCCACCAGTGACCGCTGGACTAGCGGAGATACGCAGTATTTT.

This clonotype showed up many times. V and J are TRBV12-3 or TRBV12-4 and TRBJ1-5; no definite D call. Trimming took off 7 bases at V and 2 bases at J, with 12 bases between the two ends. There are 14 residues in the CDR3. This CDR3 reads CASTRTGGNQPQHF. CDR3 coding DNA: TGTGCCAGCACCAGGACTGGGGGCAATCAGCCCCAGCATTTT.

The rearrangement joins TRBV6-6 to TRBJ1-5; no firm D call. This CDR3 contains 13 residues. V lost 2 bases and J lost 7, with 9 bases in between. The germline V gene has CDR1 MNHNY and CDR2 SVGAGI (reference sequence). This chain's CDR3 is CASSYNQRQPQHF. The CDR3 DNA is TGTGCCAGCAGTTACAATCAGAGACAGCCCCAGCATTTT.

This clonotype was picked up a small number of times. The chain is built from TRBV11-2 and TRBJ2-7; D is perhaps TRBD1 or TRBD2 (5 bases each). From germline, CDR1 is SGHAT and CDR2 FQNNGV. Deletions cut 6 bases from V and 2 bases from J, with 11 bases between. The CDR3 extends over 13 amino acids. The CDR3 loop is CASSPGDPYEQYF. CDR3 nucleotide sequence: TGTGCCAGCAGTCCTGGGGACCCCTACGAGCAGTACTTC.

This clonotype was seen only a few times. The V call is TRBV9, the J call TRBJ2-2; TRBD2 might be the D (5 bases). The CDR3 has 15 amino acids. Trimming stripped 7 bases from V and 0 bases from J, with 13 bases between. The germline V gene has CDR1 SGDLS and CDR2 YYNGEE. This chain's CDR3 is CASDVGVANTGELFF. DNA of the CDR3: TGTGCCAGCGACGTCGGGGTGGCGAACACCGGGGAGCTGTTTTTT. Supplemented by reference TRBV9 and TRBJ2-2, the full variable domain reads DSGVTQTPKHLITATGQRVTLRCSPRSGDLSVYWYQQSLDQGLQFLIQYYNGEERAKGNILERFSAQQFPDLHSELNLSSLELGDSALYFCASDVGVANTGELFFGEGSRLTVL.

This chain connects TRBV3-1 to TRBJ1-4; D remains unclear. Trimming shortened V by 1 base and J by 7 bases, and 7 bases separated the two germline ends. CDR3 length equals 13 residues. Germline V lookup: CDR1 LGHDT, CDR2 YNNKEL (reference sequence). CDR3 in DNA: TGTGCCAGCAGCCAAGGGCCTTTTGAAAAACTGTTTTTT. Its translation is CASSQGPFEKLFF.

This clonotype was detected only a few times. This chain joins TRBV27 and TRBJ2-7, with unresolved D. V was pared by 5 bases and J by 3 bases, with 14 bases between. The length of the CDR3 is 14 residues. CDR1 is MNHEY, CDR2 SMNVEV, per germline (reference sequence). CDR3 residues: CASSLKASNYEQYF. DNA for the CDR3: TGTGCCAGCAGTCTGAAGGCTTCCAACTACGAGCAGTACTTC.

The chain recombines TRBV28 with TRBJ2-1; D may be TRBD1 or TRBD2 (5 bases each). Per germline, CDR1 MDHEN and CDR2 SYDVKM. Trimming took off 8 bases at V and 2 bases at J, with 10 bases between the two ends. CDR3 size: 13 residues. The chain's CDR3 is CASGRGPYNEQFF. CDR3 nucleotides: TGTGCCAGCGGAAGGGGACCCTACAATGAGCAGTTCTTC.

The CDR3 is CASSPIDRDNEQFF. For the CDR3, the DNA is TGTGCCAGCAGCCCTATAGACAGGGACAATGAGCAGTTCTTC. This rearrangement joins TRBV7-9 to TRBJ2-1; 7 bases map to TRBD1. Trimming removed 5 bases from V and 5 bases from J; junction bases left unmatched: 6. CDR1 SEHNR and CDR2 FQNEAQ come from the germline V gene (reference sequence). This CDR3 is 14 amino acids long.

A few counts support this clonotype. The rearrangement links TRBV29-1 to TRBJ2-1, with TRBD2 as a possible D gene (5 bases). Trimming left V 6 bases short and J 0 bases short, with 18 bases between. This CDR3 spans 16 amino acids. Germline V gene sequence: CDR1 SQVTM, CDR2 ANQGSEA. The chain's CDR3 is CSVAREGVSSYNEQFF. In nucleotides, the CDR3 is TGCAGCGTCGCCCGGGAAGGAGTCAGCTCCTACAATGAGCAGTTCTTC.

The rearrangement joins TRBV12-3 or TRBV12-4 to TRBJ1-1, with D possibly being TRBD1 (5 bases). The CDR3 length is 15 residues. V was trimmed by 0 bases and J by 4 bases, leaving 12 bases between them. CDR3 in DNA: TGTGCCAGCAGTTTAGCGCGGGCAGGGCCCACTGAAGCTTTCTTT. As protein: CASSLARAGPTEAFF.

The rearrangement links TRBV5-6 to TRBJ2-7; D is uncertain. V lost 2 bases to trimming and J lost 7 bases, with 13 bases between them. This CDR3 contains 13 residues. The germline V gene encodes CDR1 SGHDT and CDR2 YYEEEE. The CDR3 loop is CASSFGPPTEQYF. In DNA, the CDR3 is TGTGCCAGCAGCTTCGGGCCCCCCACGGAGCAGTACTTC.

V is TRBV19 and J is TRBJ1-1; D not resolved. V gave up 3 bases and J gave up 4 bases, with 12 bases separating them. The germline gives CDR1 LNHDA, CDR2 SQIVND (reference sequence). The CDR3 contains 14 residues. The CDR3 reads CASSIFGVGTEAFF. CDR3 coding DNA: TGTGCCAGTAGTATTTTCGGTGTAGGCACTGAAGCTTTCTTT.